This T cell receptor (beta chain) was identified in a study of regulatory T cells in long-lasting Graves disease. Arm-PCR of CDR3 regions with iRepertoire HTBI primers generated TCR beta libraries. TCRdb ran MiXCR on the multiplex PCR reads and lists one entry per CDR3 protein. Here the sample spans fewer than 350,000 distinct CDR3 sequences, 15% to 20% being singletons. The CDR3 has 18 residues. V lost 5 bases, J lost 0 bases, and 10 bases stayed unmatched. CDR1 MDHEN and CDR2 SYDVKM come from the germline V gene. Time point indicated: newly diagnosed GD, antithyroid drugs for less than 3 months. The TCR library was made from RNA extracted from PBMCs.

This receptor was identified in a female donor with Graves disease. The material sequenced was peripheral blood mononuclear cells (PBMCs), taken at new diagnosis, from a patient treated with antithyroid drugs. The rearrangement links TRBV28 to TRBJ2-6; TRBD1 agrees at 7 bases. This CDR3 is CASSPPTGLGSGANVLTF. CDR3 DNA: TGTGCCAGCAGTCCCCCGACAGGGCTGGGCTCTGGGGCCAACGTCCTGACTTTC.